The clone carrying this TCR beta chain was counted between two and nine times. 5'RACE primed from the constant segment yielded TCR alpha and TCR beta cDNA libraries bearing sample barcodes and UMIs. Each CDR3 protein gets one entry after TCRdb re-called the 5' RACE reads with MiXCR. The table has about 260,000 distinct CDR3 sequences, over 7% seen once. This entry belongs to a study of T-cell memory formation after mild COVID-19. The germline V gene has CDR1 LNHNV and CDR2 YYDKDF (reference sequence). V was trimmed by 0 bases and J by 2 bases, leaving 8 bases between them. There are 15 residues in the CDR3.

V is TRBV15 and J is TRBJ1-3, with a possible D match to TRBD1 (5 bases). The specimen was PBMCs or a T cell subset sorted from them (not recorded which). This sequence originates from a man aged 18 to 29 who had mild COVID-19 (a few samples of this study predate the infection). Cell type and time point are not known. DNA for the CDR3: TGTGCCACCAGCAGAGATGCGGGGGCTGGAAACACCATATATTTT. Translation: CATSRDAGAGNTIYF.